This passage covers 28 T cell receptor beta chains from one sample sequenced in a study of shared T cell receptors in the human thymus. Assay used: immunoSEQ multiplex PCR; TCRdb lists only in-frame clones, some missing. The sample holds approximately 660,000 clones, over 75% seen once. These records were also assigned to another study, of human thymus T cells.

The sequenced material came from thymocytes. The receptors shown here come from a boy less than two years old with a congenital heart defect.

The CDR3 DNA follows: TGTGCCAGCAGTTTAGTAAGGGAGTGCGAGCAGTACTTC. Its translation is CASSLVRECEQYF. This rearrangement joins TRBV28 to TRBJ2-7; possibly TRBD2 for D (5 bases). The CDR3 runs 13 residues. The V gene lost 2 bases and the J gene lost 6 bases, with 11 bases spanning the gap. Germline CDR1 reads MDHEN; CDR2 reads SYDVKM.

CDR3: CASSSRHGAAKGRGEQFF. In nucleotides, the CDR3 is TGTGCCAGCAGTTCCCGGCATGGGGCAGCTAAGGGGCGGGGTGAGCAGTTCTTC. V is TRBV27 and J is TRBJ2-1; D is perhaps TRBD2 (6 bases). The ends were cut back, 4 bases at V and 9 bases at J, with 28 bases in the middle. CDR1 and CDR2 (germline): MNHEY, SMNVEV (reference sequence). The CDR3 sequence is 18 residues long.

The CDR3 loop is CASSCRDREEGYTF. Here the CDR3 DNA reads TGCGCCAGCAGCTGCCGGGACAGGGAGGAGGGCTACACCTTC. The rearrangement uses TRBV5-1 and TRBJ1-2; TRBD1 matches 9 bases. CDR3 size: 14 residues. Germline CDR1 reads SGHRS; CDR2 reads YFSETQ. The J segment lost 8 bases and the V segment lost 3 bases, leaving 8 bases of the junction unmatched. Full variable domain (missing parts from reference TRBV5-1 and TRBJ1-2): KAGVTQTPRYLIKTRGQQVTLSCSPISGHRSVSWYQQTPGQGLQFLFEYFSETQRNKGNFPGRFSGRQFSNSRSEMNVSTLELGDSALYLCASSCRDREEGYTFGSGTRLTVV.

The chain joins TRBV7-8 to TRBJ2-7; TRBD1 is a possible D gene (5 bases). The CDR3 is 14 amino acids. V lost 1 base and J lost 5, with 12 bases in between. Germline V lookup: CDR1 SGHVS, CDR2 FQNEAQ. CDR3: CASSLGQGVHEQYF. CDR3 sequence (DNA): TGTGCCAGCAGCTTAGGGCAGGGTGTCCACGAGCAGTACTTC.

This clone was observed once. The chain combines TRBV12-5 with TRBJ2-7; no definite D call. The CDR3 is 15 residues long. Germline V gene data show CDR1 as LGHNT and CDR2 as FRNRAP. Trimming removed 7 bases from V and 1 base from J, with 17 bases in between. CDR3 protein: CASASPGPLSYEQYF. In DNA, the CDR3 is TGTGCTAGTGCCTCCCCAGGTCCCCTATCCTACGAGCAGTACTTC.

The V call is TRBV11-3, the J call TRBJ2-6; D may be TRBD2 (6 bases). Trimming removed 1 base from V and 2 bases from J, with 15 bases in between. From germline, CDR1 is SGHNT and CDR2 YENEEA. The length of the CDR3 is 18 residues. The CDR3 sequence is CASSLGGVWKPGANVLTF. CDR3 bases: TGTGCCAGCAGCTTAGGGGGGGTATGGAAGCCTGGGGCCAACGTCCTGACTTTC.

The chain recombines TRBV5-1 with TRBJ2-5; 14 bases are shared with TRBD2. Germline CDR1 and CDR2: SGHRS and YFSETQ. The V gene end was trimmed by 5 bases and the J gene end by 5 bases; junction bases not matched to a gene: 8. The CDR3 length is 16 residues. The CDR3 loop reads CASRAGTSGSGETQYF. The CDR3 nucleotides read TGCGCCAGCAGAGCCGGGACTAGCGGGAGCGGGGAGACCCAGTACTTC.

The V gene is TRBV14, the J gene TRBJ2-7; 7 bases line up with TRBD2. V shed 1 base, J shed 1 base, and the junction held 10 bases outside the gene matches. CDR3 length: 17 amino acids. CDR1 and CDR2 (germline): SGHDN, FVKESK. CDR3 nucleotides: TGTGCCAGCAGCCAAGGGGGTCCTAGCGGTATTTCCTACGAGCAGTACTTC. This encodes CASSQGGPSGISYEQYF.

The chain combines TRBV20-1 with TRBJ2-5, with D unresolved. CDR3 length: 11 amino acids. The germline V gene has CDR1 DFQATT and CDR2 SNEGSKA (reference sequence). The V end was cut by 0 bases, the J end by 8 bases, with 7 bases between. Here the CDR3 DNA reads TGCAGTGCTAGAGACCCCCTTACCCAGTACTTC. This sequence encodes CSARDPLTQYF.

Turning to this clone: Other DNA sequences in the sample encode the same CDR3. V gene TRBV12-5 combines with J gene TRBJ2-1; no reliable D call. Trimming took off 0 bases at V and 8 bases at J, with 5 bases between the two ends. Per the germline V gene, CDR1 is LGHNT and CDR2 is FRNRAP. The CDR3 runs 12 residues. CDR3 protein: CASGLVGHEQFF. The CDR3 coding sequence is TGTGCTAGTGGTTTGGTCGGTCATGAGCAGTTCTTC.

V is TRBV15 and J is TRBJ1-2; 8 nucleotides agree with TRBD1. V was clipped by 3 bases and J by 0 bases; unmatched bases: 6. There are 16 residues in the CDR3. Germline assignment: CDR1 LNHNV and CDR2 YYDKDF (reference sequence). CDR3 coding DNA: TGTGCCACCAGCAGGTGGGGACAGGACCCTAACTATGGCTACACCTTC. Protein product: CATSRWGQDPNYGYTF.

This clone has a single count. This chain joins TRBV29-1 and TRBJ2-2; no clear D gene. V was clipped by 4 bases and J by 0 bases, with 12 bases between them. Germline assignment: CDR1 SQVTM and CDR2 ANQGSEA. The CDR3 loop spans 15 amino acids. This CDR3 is CSVAGSSANTGELFF. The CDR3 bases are TGCAGCGTTGCAGGCAGTTCAGCGAACACCGGGGAGCTGTTTTTT.

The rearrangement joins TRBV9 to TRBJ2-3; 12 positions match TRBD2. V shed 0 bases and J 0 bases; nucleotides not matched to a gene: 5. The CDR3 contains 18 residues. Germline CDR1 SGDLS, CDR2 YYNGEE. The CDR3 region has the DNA TGTGCCAGCAGCGTAGGGAGTGGGACTAGCGGGAGCACAGATACGCAGTATTTT. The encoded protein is CASSVGSGTSGSTDTQYF. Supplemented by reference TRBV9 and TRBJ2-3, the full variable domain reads DSGVTQTPKHLITATGQRVTLRCSPRSGDLSVYWYQQSLDQGLQFLIQYYNGEERAKGNILERFSAQQFPDLHSELNLSSLELGDSALYFCASSVGSGTSGSTDTQYFGPGTRLTVL.

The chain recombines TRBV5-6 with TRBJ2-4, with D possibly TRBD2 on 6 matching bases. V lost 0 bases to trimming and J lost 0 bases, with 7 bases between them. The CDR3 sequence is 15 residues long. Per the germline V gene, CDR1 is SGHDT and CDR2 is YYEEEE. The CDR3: CASSLGGVAKNIQYF. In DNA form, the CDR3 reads TGTGCCAGCAGCTTGGGCGGGGTAGCCAAAAACATTCAGTACTTC.

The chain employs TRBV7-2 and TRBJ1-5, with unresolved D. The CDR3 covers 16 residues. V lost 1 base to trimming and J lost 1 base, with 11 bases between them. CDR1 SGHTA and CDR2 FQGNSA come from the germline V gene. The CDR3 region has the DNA TGTGCCAGCAGCTTAGACGGCGTCGGGAGCAATCAGCCCCAGCATTTT. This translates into CASSLDGVGSNQPQHF.

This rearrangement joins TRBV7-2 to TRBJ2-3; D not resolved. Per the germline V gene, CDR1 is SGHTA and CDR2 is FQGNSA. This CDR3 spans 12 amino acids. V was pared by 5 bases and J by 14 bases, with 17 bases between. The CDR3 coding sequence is TGTGCCAGCAGCATGACGGCCCTCGAGGCGTATTTT. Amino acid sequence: CASSMTALEAYF.

The CDR3 reads CASSLKEGQFYEQYF. In nucleotides, the CDR3 is TGTGCCAGCAGCTTAAAGGAGGGCCAATTCTACGAGCAGTACTTC. This sequence joins TRBV13 and TRBJ2-7; a possible D gene is TRBD2 (6 bases). With 2 bases removed from V and 3 bases from J, the gap between germline ends came to 14 bases. The V gene's germline CDR1 is PRHDT and CDR2 FYEKMQ (reference sequence). The length of the CDR3 is 15 residues.

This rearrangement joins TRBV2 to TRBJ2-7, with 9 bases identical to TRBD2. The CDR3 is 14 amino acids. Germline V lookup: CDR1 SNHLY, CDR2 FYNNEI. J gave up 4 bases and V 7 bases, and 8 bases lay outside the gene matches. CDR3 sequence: CASTSGTSSYEQYF. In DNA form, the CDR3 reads TGTGCCAGCACCTCCGGGACTAGCAGTTACGAGCAGTACTTC.

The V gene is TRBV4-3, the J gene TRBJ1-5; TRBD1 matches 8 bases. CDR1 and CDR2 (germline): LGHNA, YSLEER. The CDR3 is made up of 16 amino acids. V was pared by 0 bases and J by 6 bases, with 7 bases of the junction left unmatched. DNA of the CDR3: TGCGCCAGCAGCCAAGATCAAGGTACAGGGGGTCAGCCCCAGCATTTT. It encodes CASSQDQGTGGQPQHF.

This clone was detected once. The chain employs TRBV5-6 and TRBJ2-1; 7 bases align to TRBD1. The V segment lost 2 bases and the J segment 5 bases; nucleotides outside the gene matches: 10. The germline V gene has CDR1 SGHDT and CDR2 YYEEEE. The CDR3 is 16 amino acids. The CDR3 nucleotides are TGTGCCAGCAGCTTTGACAGGGAAAGAGTGGACAATGAGCAGTTCTTC. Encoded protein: CASSFDRERVDNEQFF.

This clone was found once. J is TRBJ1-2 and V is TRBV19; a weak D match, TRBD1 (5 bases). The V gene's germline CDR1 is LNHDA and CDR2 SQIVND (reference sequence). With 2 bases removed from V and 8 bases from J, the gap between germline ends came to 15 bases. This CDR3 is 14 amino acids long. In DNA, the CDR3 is TGTGCCAGTAGTATACCGCAGGGCCGGGAGGGCTACACCTTC. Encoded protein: CASSIPQGREGYTF.

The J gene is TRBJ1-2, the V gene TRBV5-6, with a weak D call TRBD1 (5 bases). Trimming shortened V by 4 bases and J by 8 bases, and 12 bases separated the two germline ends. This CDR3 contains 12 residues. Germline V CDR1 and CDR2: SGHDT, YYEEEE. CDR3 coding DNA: TGTGCCAGCAGCCCAGCGGGGGAGGGCTACACCTTC. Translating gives CASSPAGEGYTF.

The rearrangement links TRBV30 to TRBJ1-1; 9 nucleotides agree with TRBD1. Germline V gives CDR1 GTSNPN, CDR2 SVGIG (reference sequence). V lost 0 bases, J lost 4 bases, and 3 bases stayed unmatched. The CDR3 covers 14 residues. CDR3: CAWSVQGAGTEAFF. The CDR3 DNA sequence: TGTGCCTGGAGTGTACAGGGGGCTGGCACTGAAGCTTTCTTT.

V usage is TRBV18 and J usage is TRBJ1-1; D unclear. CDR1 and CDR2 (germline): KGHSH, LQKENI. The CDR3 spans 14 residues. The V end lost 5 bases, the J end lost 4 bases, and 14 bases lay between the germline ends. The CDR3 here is CASSRSGWSTEAFF. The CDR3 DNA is TGTGCCAGCTCAAGGTCGGGGTGGAGCACTGAAGCTTTCTTT.

The CDR3 DNA sequence: TGTGCCAGCACCGGGGGAGTTCGGTACGAGCAGTACTTC. Translated: CASTGGVRYEQYF. The chain joins TRBV6-5 to TRBJ2-7; a possible D gene is TRBD2 (6 bases). Trimming cost V 7 bases and J 4 bases, with 14 bases left between them. CDR3 length: 13 amino acids. The V gene's germline CDR1 is MNHEY and CDR2 SVGAGI.

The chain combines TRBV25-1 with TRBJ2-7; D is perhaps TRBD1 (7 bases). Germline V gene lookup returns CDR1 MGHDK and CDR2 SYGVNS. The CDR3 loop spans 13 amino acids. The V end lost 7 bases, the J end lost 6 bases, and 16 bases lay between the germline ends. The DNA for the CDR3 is TGTGCCAGCATATCCAGGGGGGCTTCCGAGCAGTACTTC. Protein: CASISRGASEQYF.

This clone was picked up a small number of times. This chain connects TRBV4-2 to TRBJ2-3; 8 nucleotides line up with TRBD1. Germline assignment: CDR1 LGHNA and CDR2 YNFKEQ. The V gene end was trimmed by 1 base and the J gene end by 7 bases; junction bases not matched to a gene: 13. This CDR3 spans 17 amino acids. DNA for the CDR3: TGTGCCAGCAGCCAAGCACTCGCCGGGACAGGTGTAAATACGCAGTATTTT. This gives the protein CASSQALAGTGVNTQYF.

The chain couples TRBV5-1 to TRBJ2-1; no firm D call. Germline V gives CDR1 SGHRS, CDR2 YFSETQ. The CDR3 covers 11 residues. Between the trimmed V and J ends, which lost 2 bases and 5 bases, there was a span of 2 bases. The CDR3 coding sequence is TGCGCCAGCAGCTTCAACAATGAGCAGTTCTTC. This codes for CASSFNNEQFF.